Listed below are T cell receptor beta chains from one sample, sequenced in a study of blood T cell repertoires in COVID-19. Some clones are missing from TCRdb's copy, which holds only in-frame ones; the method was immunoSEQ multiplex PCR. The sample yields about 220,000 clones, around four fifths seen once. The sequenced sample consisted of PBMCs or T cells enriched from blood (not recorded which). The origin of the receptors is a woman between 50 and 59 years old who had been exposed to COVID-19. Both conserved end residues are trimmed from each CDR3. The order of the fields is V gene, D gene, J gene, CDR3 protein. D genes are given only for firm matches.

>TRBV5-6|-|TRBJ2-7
ASSPPTGVISYEQY
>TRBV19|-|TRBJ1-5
ASSIQASQPQH
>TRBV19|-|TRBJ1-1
ASSIGQAGQVWGTEAF
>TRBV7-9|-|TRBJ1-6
ASSSGESYSPLH
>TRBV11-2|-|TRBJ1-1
ASSLPLGSTSTEAF
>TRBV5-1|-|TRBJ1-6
ASSLGGDNSPLH
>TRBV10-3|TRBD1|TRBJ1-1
AISEVNRGEGGTEAF
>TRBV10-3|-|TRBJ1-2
AISERQENGYT
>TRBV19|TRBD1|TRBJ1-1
ASSIGLGGRPIREAF
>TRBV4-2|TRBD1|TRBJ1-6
ASSQVDRGNSPLH
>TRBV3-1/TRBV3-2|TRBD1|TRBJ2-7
ASSQVGGTGGNEQY
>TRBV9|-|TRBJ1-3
ASSVGQAGNTIY
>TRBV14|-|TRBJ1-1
ASSQAIGGEAF
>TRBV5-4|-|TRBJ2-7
ASSRDSYEQY
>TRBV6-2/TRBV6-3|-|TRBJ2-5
ASSPSLSRSQETQY
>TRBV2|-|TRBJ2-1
ASGEELQF
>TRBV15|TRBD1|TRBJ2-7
ATSRTGSGTGTAYEQY
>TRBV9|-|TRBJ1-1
ASSAGVGMNTEAF
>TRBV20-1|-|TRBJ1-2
SATGNYGYT
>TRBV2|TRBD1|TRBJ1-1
ASSPTTGTGVKAF
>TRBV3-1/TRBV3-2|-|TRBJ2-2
ASTTGEDTGELF
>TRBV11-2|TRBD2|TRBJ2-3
ASSLGGSGTDTQY
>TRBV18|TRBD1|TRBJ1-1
ASSPGQGGPEAF
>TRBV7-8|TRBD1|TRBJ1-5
ASSPGQGSQPQH
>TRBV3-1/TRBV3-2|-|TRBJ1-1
ASSHNSLMNTEAF
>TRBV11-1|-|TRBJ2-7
ASSPTPSYEQY
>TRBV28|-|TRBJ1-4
ASSPTGFSTNEKLF
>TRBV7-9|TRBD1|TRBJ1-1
ASSLGQIAEAF
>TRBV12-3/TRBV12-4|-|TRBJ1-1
ASSLAGDTRAF
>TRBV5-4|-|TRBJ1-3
ASSLYAGAGSGNTIY
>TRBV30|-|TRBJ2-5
AWRNWGLPETQY
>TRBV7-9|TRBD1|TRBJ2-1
ASSFSGTGRREQF
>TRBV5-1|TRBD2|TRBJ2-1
ASNPSGEYNEQF
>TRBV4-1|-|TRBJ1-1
ASSQPRQNTEAF
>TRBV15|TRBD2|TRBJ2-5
ATSRRGGQETQY
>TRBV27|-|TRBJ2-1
ASSFSGQFQNNEQF
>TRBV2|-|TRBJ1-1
ASSEVGAPGKEAF
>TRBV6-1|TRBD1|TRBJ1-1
ASSESGGYAEAF
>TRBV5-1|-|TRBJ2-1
ASSLRREYNEQF
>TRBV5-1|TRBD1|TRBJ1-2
ASSSTGPYGYT
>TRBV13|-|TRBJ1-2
ASSSLGGVIHGYT
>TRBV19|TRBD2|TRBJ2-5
ASGAGGQETQY
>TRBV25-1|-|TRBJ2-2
ASSGLQGSTGELF
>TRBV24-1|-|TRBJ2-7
ATSDFSEQY